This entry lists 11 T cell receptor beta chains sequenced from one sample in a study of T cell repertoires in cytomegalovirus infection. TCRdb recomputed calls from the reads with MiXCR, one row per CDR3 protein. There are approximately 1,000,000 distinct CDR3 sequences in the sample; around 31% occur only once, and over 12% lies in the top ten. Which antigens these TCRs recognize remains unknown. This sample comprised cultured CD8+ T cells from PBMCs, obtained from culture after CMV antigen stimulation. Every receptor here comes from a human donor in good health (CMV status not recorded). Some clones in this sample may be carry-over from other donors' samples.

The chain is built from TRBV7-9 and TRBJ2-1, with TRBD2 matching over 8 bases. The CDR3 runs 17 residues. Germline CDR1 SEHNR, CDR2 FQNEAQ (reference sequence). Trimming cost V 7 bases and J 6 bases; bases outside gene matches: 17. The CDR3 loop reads CASTAGGIAGLINEQFF. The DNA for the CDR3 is TGTGCCAGCACCGCGGGGGGAATAGCCGGATTAATCAATGAGCAGTTCTTC.

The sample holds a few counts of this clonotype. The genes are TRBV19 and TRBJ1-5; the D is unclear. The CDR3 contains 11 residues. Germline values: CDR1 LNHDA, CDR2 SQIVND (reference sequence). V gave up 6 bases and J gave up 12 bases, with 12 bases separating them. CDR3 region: CASSALGRQHF. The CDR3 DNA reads TGTGCCAGTAGCGCTCTCGGGCGCCAGCATTTT.

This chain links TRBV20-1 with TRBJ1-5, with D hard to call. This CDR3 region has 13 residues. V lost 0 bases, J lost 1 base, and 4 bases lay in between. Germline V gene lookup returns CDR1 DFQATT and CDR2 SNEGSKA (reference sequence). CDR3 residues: CSARERSNQPQHF. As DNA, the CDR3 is TGCAGTGCTAGAGAGAGGAGCAATCAGCCCCAGCATTTT.

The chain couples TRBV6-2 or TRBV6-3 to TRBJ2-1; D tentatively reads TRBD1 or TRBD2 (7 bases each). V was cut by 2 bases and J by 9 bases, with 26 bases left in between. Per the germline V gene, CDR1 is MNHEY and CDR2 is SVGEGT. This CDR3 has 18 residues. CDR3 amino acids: CASSYGGNRGGGDGEQFF. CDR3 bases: TGTGCCAGCAGTTACGGTGGTAACAGGGGCGGGGGTGATGGTGAGCAGTTCTTC.

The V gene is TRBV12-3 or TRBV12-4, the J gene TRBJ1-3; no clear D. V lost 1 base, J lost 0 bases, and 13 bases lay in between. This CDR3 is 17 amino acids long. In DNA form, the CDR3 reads TGTGCCAGCAGTTTAGATTTGCGGACCTCCTCTGGAAACACCATATATTTT. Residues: CASSLDLRTSSGNTIYF.

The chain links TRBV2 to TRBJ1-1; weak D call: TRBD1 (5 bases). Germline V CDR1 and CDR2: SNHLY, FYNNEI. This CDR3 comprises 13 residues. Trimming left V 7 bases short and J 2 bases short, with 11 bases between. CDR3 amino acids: CASKSGPNTEAFF. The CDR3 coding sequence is TGTGCCAGCAAGTCAGGGCCTAACACTGAAGCTTTCTTT.

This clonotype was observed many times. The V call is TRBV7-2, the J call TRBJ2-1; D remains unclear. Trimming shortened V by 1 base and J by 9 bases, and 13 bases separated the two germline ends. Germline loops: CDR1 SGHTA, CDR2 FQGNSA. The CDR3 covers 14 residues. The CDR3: CASSLVAPRSEQFF. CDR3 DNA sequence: TGTGCCAGCAGCTTAGTAGCCCCACGGAGTGAGCAGTTCTTC.

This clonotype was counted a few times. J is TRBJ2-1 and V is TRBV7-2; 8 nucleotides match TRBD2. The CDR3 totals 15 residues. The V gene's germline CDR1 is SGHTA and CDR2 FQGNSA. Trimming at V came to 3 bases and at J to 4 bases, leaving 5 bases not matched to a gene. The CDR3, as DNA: TGTGCCAGCAGCTTTAGGCCTAGCGGGTACAATGAGCAGTTCTTC. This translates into CASSFRPSGYNEQFF.

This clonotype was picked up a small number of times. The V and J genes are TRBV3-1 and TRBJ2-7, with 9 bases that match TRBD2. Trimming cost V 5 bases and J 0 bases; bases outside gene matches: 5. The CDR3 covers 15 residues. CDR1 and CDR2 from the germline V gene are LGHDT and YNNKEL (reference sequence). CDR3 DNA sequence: TGTGCCAGCAGCGAGAGCGGGGGGCCCTCCTACGAGCAGTACTTC. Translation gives CASSESGGPSYEQYF.

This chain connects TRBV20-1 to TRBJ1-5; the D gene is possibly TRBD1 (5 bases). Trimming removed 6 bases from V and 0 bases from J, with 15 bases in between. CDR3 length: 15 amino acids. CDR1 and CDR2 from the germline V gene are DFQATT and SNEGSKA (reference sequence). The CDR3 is CSALDRGDSNQPQHF. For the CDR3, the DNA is TGCAGTGCCCTAGATCGGGGGGATAGCAATCAGCCCCAGCATTTT.

DNA for the CDR3: TGCAGCGCCCTGGCAAGCACAGATACGCAGTATTTT. Its translation: CSALASTDTQYF. The V and J genes are TRBV29-1 and TRBJ2-3; D gene unclear. With 7 bases removed from V and 0 bases from J, the gap between germline ends came to 8 bases. There are 12 residues in the CDR3. Germline V CDR1 and CDR2: SQVTM, ANQGSEA.